The rows below give T cell receptor beta chains drawn from one sample of a study of T cells in Graves' hyperthyroidism and ophthalmopathy. From the multiplex PCR reads, TCRdb called clonotypes with MiXCR, one entry per CDR3 protein. The repertoire holds about 710,000 distinct CDR3 sequences, with roughly 15% as singletons. Source material: blood. The receptors stem from a man between 18 and 35 years old with Graves' hyperthyroidism. The CDR3 runs from the conserved cysteine through the conserved F or W. The D gene is left open where the match is weak. For some rows the clone size is stated as once, few or many, or as a class when expanded; others skip it.

-	TRBJ2-2	TRBD1	TRBV10-1	CASSYTPGQRSTGELFF	TGCGCCAGCAGTTACACTCCGGGACAGCGTAGCACCGGGGAGCTGTTTTTT
-	TRBJ2-3	-	TRBV19	CASSILPTEDTQYF	TGTGCCAGTAGTATACTCCCGACGGAGGATACGCAGTATTTT
many	TRBJ2-1	-	TRBV6-5	CASSYSPPWSGYYNEQFF	TGTGCCAGCAGTTACTCCCCACCATGGAGCGGGTACTACAATGAGCAGTTCTTC
few	TRBJ2-7	-	TRBV20-1	CSATDRTEQYF	TGCAGTGCCACAGACAGGACCGAGCAGTACTTC
many	TRBJ2-1	TRBD2	TRBV11-1	CASSESETSGRYNEQFF	TGTGCCAGCAGCGAATCGGAGACTAGCGGACGATACAATGAGCAGTTCTTC
few	TRBJ2-1	-	TRBV7-2	CASSSVLPESSYNEQFF	TGTGCCAGCAGCTCCGTCCTACCCGAAAGCTCCTACAATGAGCAGTTCTTC
-	TRBJ1-1	-	TRBV29-1	CSVRDTHYTEAFF	TGCAGCGTCCGGGACACCCATTACACTGAAGCTTTCTTT
-	TRBJ2-6	-	TRBV7-9	CASSLLGHSGANVLTF	TGTGCCAGCAGCTTATTGGGTCACTCTGGGGCCAACGTCCTGACTTTC
few	TRBJ2-2	-	TRBV24-1	CATSDLSDTGELFF	TGTGCCACCAGTGATTTGTCCGACACCGGGGAGCTGTTTTTT
few	TRBJ1-6	TRBD1	TRBV15	CATSRARAGGPQVALHF	TGTGCCACCAGCAGAGCACGAGCAGGGGGCCCCCAGGTGGCCCTCCACTTT
-	TRBJ2-1	TRBD2	TRBV12-3/TRBV12-4	CASSTPGVITSGSNYNEQFF	TGTGCCAGCAGCACTCCGGGGGTTATAACTAGCGGGAGTAATTACAATGAGCAGTTCTTC
-	TRBJ1-1	TRBD1	TRBV20-1	CSAVRTGVVEAFF	TGCAGTGCAGTGCGGACAGGGGTCGTTGAAGCTTTCTTT
-	TRBJ2-7	-	TRBV13	CASSLGQFVYEEQYF	TGTGCCAGCAGCTTGGGGCAGTTTGTCTACGAGGAGCAGTACTTC
-	TRBJ2-5	-	TRBV28	CASSAGSGQYF	TGTGCCAGCAGTGCCGGGAGTGGCCAGTACTTC
many	TRBJ2-1	-	TRBV7-3	CASSRDQGHEQFF	TGTGCCAGCAGCCGCGACCAAGGGCACGAGCAGTTCTTC
many	TRBJ2-7	-	TRBV7-2	CASSGDRSSYEQYF	TGTGCCAGCAGCGGTGACAGGAGCTCCTACGAGCAGTACTTC
many	TRBJ2-1	-	TRBV7-9	CASSKNRAGYNEQFF	TGTGCCAGCAGCAAAAACAGGGCGGGCTACAATGAGCAGTTCTTC
-	TRBJ2-3	-	TRBV7-9	CASSLGRHTDTQYF	TGTGCCAGCAGCTTAGGACGACACACAGATACGCAGTATTTT
few	TRBJ2-7	-	TRBV6-6	CASSYGGHEQYF	TGTGCCAGCAGTTACGGGGGCCACGAGCAGTACTTC
few	TRBJ1-2	-	TRBV6-1	CASSDVSVGYYGYTF	TGTGCCAGCAGTGATGTCAGCGTGGGCTACTATGGCTACACCTTC
many	TRBJ2-3	-	TRBV3-1	CASSLEGTQYF	TGTGCCAGCAGCCTAGAGGGTACGCAGTATTTT
few	TRBJ2-5	TRBD1	TRBV18	CASSPPAGTGVETQYF	TGTGCCAGCTCACCACCGGCCGGGACAGGGGTGGAGACCCAGTACTTC
many	TRBJ1-2	TRBD1	TRBV3-1	CASSRSDRGYGYTF	TGTGCCAGCAGCCGCTCGGACAGGGGCTATGGCTACACCTTC
many	TRBJ1-1	TRBD1	TRBV18	CASSPGQANAEAFF	TGTGCCAGCTCACCGGGACAGGCGAACGCTGAAGCTTTCTTT
once	TRBJ1-4	-	TRBV4-3	CASSQAGSGNYEKLFF	TGCGCCAGCAGCCAAGCAGGATCCGGGAACTATGAAAAACTGTTTTTT
few	TRBJ1-1	-	TRBV11-1	CASSQTDEAFF	TGTGCCAGCAGCCAGACAGATGAAGCTTTCTTT
few	TRBJ2-5	-	TRBV4-1	CASSQELSLPPREAQYF	TGCGCCAGCAGCCAAGAACTAAGCCTACCCCCGCGAGAGGCCCAGTACTTC
-	TRBJ2-7	-	TRBV7-9	CASSPDISFYEQYF	TGCGCCAGCAGCCCGGACATCTCCTTCTACGAGCAGTACTTC
few	TRBJ2-7	TRBD2	TRBV20-1	CSATFGAGYGGEQYF	TGCAGTGCTACCTTTGGGGCAGGCTACGGGGGGGAGCAGTACTTC
many	TRBJ2-7	-	TRBV7-9	CASSPAGPGEQYF	TGTGCCAGCAGCCCCGCGGGACCGGGGGAGCAGTACTTC
few	TRBJ2-1	-	TRBV19	CASSSTDPTGNEQFF	TGTGCCAGTAGTTCCACCGACCCGACGGGCAATGAGCAGTTCTTC
-	TRBJ2-6	-	TRBV4-1	CASSQDSRADSGANVLTF	TGCGCCAGCAGCCAAGATAGTCGCGCGGACTCTGGGGCCAACGTCCTGACTTTC
-	TRBJ1-1	-	TRBV5-6	CASNDIGAQARFSNTEAFF	TGTGCCAGCAACGACATAGGAGCACAGGCCAGGTTCTCGAACACTGAAGCTTTCTTT
many	TRBJ2-4	-	TRBV12-3/TRBV12-4	CASSPGTRGQAKNIQYF	TGTGCCAGCAGCCCCGGGACACGGGGGCAGGCCAAAAACATTCAGTACTTC
many	TRBJ2-1	TRBD2	TRBV6-1	CASRKLAGEVNEQFF	TGTGCCAGCAGGAAGCTAGCGGGAGAGGTTAATGAGCAGTTCTTC
few	TRBJ2-1	TRBD2	TRBV7-9	CASSGTSGNDEQFF	TGTGCCAGCAGCGGCACTAGCGGGAATGACGAGCAGTTCTTC
many	TRBJ2-3	TRBD1	TRBV3-1	CASSHAGTGHTDTQYF	TGTGCCAGCAGCCACGCCGGGACAGGGCACACAGATACGCAGTATTTT
few	TRBJ1-4	TRBD1	TRBV30	CAWLRQGSNEKLFF	TGTGCCTGGTTGAGACAGGGGTCTAATGAAAAACTGTTTTTT
-	TRBJ2-2	-	TRBV7-2	CASTKGGITNTGELFF	TGTGCCAGCACCAAAGGAGGGATTACGAACACCGGGGAGCTGTTTTTT
few	TRBJ2-7	TRBD1	TRBV19	CASSISETGNYEQYF	TGTGCCAGTAGTATATCGGAGACAGGGAATTACGAGCAGTACTTC
many	TRBJ2-1	TRBD2	TRBV20-1	CSASELAGAGNEQFF	TGCAGTGCTAGTGAACTAGCGGGAGCCGGTAATGAGCAGTTCTTC
many	TRBJ1-4	-	TRBV28	CASSSPGSHGEKLFF	TGTGCCAGCAGTTCCCCCGGCAGCCACGGCGAAAAACTGTTTTTT
-	TRBJ2-7	-	TRBV29-1	CSVEDGVRYEQYF	TGCAGCGTTGAAGATGGGGTAAGGTACGAGCAGTACTTC
few	TRBJ2-5	-	TRBV5-8	CASIVGVRYQETQYF	TGTGCCAGCATTGTAGGAGTAAGGTACCAAGAGACCCAGTACTTC